The rows below give T cell receptor beta chains drawn from one sample of a study of T cells in Graves' hyperthyroidism and ophthalmopathy. Each CDR3 protein gets one entry after TCRdb re-called the multiplex PCR reads with MiXCR. The sample records about 700,000 distinct CDR3 sequences, 13% to 15% being singletons. What was sequenced was blood. Receptors were obtained from a woman between 18 and 29 years old with Graves' hyperthyroidism. The CDR3 runs from the conserved cysteine through the conserved F or W. The D gene is left open where the match is weak. Size values are once, few and many counts, or a class for expanded clones, and some rows have none.

d_call: -; j_call: TRBJ1-5; clone_size: -; v_call: TRBV4-1; cdr3_nt: TGCGCCAGCAGCCTCGGGGTAGTAAATCAGCCCCAGCATTTT; cdr3_aa: CASSLGVVNQPQHF
d_call: TRBD2; j_call: TRBJ2-3; clone_size: many; v_call: TRBV28; cdr3_nt: TGTGCCAGCAATTTTCGCACTAGCGCTAAGACGCAGTATTTT; cdr3_aa: CASNFRTSAKTQYF
d_call: -; j_call: TRBJ2-2; clone_size: few; v_call: TRBV9; cdr3_nt: TGTGCCAGCGGCTGGGAGAGGGATAACACCGGGGAGCTGTTTTTT; cdr3_aa: CASGWERDNTGELFF
d_call: -; j_call: TRBJ2-7; clone_size: many; v_call: TRBV6-1; cdr3_nt: TGTGCCTTAAGGGGGGACGGAGACTACGAGCAGTACTTC; cdr3_aa: CALRGDGDYEQYF
d_call: -; j_call: TRBJ2-1; clone_size: many; v_call: TRBV7-7; cdr3_nt: TGTGCCAGCAGCCGCGCGGTTGGCCGAGAGCAGTTCTTC; cdr3_aa: CASSRAVGREQFF
d_call: -; j_call: TRBJ2-3; clone_size: few; v_call: TRBV29-1; cdr3_nt: TGCAGCGTTGATAGTCGGCGTAGCACAGATACGCAGTATTTT; cdr3_aa: CSVDSRRSTDTQYF
d_call: -; j_call: TRBJ2-5; clone_size: -; v_call: TRBV5-1; cdr3_nt: TGCGCCAGCAGCTTGGCTCAGGACAGACAGACCCAGTACTTC; cdr3_aa: CASSLAQDRQTQYF
d_call: TRBD2; j_call: TRBJ2-5; clone_size: few; v_call: TRBV7-9; cdr3_nt: TGTGCCAGCAGCTTAAGACGGGGAGGGGAGACCCAGTACTTC; cdr3_aa: CASSLRRGGETQYF
d_call: -; j_call: TRBJ1-1; clone_size: -; v_call: TRBV5-6; cdr3_nt: TGTGCCAGCAGCTTGGAGGGAACAGGGTTTAAGTACACTGAAGCTTTCTTT; cdr3_aa: CASSLEGTGFKYTEAFF
d_call: TRBD1; j_call: TRBJ2-7; clone_size: -; v_call: TRBV5-1; cdr3_nt: TGCGCCAGCAGCCAAGAGCCGGGACAGGCGACCTACGAGCAGTACTTC; cdr3_aa: CASSQEPGQATYEQYF
d_call: TRBD1; j_call: TRBJ2-7; clone_size: few; v_call: TRBV12-3/TRBV12-4; cdr3_nt: TGTGCCAGCAGTTATAACAGGGGGCGGTACTTC; cdr3_aa: CASSYNRGRYF
d_call: -; j_call: TRBJ1-2; clone_size: -; v_call: TRBV7-2; cdr3_nt: TGTGCCAGCAGCCCGGGGGGGGAATGGGGCTATGGCTACACCTTC; cdr3_aa: CASSPGGEWGYGYTF
d_call: -; j_call: TRBJ2-7; clone_size: -; v_call: TRBV20-1; cdr3_nt: TGCAGTGCTGGAGTGCAGGGTTCCCACGAGCAGTACTTC; cdr3_aa: CSAGVQGSHEQYF
d_call: -; j_call: TRBJ2-1; clone_size: -; v_call: TRBV6-1; cdr3_nt: TGTGCCATCAGGAATGAAAGGGCTGGGTACAATGAGCAGTTCTTC; cdr3_aa: CAIRNERAGYNEQFF
d_call: -; j_call: TRBJ2-5; clone_size: few; v_call: TRBV12-3/TRBV12-4; cdr3_nt: TGTGCCAGCAGTTTTCTGCGGTCCCAAGAGACCCAGTACTTC; cdr3_aa: CASSFLRSQETQYF
d_call: -; j_call: TRBJ2-7; clone_size: many; v_call: TRBV4-3; cdr3_nt: TGCGCCAGCAGCCAAACCTTACAGTACGAGCAGTACTTC; cdr3_aa: CASSQTLQYEQYF
d_call: TRBD1; j_call: TRBJ2-7; clone_size: many; v_call: TRBV7-2; cdr3_nt: TGTGCCAGCAGCTTAGAACCCGGGACAGGACTTTACGAGCAGTACTTC; cdr3_aa: CASSLEPGTGLYEQYF
d_call: -; j_call: TRBJ1-2; clone_size: -; v_call: TRBV7-9; cdr3_nt: TGTGCCAGCAGCTTAGAGGCCGGCAGTGCCAACTATGGCTACACCTTC; cdr3_aa: CASSLEAGSANYGYTF
d_call: TRBD2; j_call: TRBJ2-7; clone_size: -; v_call: TRBV20-1; cdr3_nt: TGCAGTGCTATCTCGTGGATGGGAGGGAGCTACGAGCAGTACTTC; cdr3_aa: CSAISWMGGSYEQYF
d_call: TRBD2; j_call: TRBJ2-2; clone_size: once; v_call: TRBV30; cdr3_nt: TGTGCCTGGAGAGCCCGCCCTACATTAGCGGGAGGTACGGCGAACACCGGGGAGCTGTTTTTT; cdr3_aa: CAWRARPTLAGGTANTGELFF
d_call: -; j_call: TRBJ2-7; clone_size: many; v_call: TRBV28; cdr3_nt: TGTGCCAGCAGTACCCCGCTGGACCTCGGCCACGAGCAGTACTTC; cdr3_aa: CASSTPLDLGHEQYF
d_call: -; j_call: TRBJ2-2; clone_size: many; v_call: TRBV2; cdr3_nt: TGTGCCAGCAGTGGCTGGGCAGACACCGGGGAGCTGTTTTTT; cdr3_aa: CASSGWADTGELFF
d_call: -; j_call: TRBJ2-2; clone_size: many; v_call: TRBV28; cdr3_nt: TGTGCCAGCAGTTTACGGGGTACCTCCTGGACGGGCGGGGAGCTGTTTTTT; cdr3_aa: CASSLRGTSWTGGELFF
d_call: -; j_call: TRBJ2-3; clone_size: few; v_call: TRBV25-1; cdr3_nt: TGTGCCAGCAGCGGGACGGGCGAAGGAGATACGCAGTATTTT; cdr3_aa: CASSGTGEGDTQYF
d_call: -; j_call: TRBJ2-1; clone_size: many; v_call: TRBV11-2; cdr3_nt: TGTGCCAGCAGCTTCGATCGACAGGCCTACAATGAGCAGTTCTTC; cdr3_aa: CASSFDRQAYNEQFF
d_call: -; j_call: TRBJ2-7; clone_size: -; v_call: TRBV14; cdr3_nt: TGTGCCAGCACGGTTACGGGGAACTACGAGCAGTACTTC; cdr3_aa: CASTVTGNYEQYF
d_call: TRBD1; j_call: TRBJ2-3; clone_size: many; v_call: TRBV7-9; cdr3_nt: TGTGCCAGCAGCCCTACAGGGGGTCACGATACGCAGTATTTT; cdr3_aa: CASSPTGGHDTQYF
d_call: TRBD1; j_call: TRBJ1-2; clone_size: -; v_call: TRBV6-1; cdr3_nt: TGTGCCAGCCAAGGACAGGGACATGGCTACACCTTC; cdr3_aa: CASQGQGHGYTF
d_call: -; j_call: TRBJ2-1; clone_size: -; v_call: TRBV12-3/TRBV12-4; cdr3_nt: TGTGCCAGCAGTCCCTTGATTTGGAGGACCGTTCCGGAAGAGCAGTTCTTC; cdr3_aa: CASSPLIWRTVPEEQFF
d_call: TRBD2; j_call: TRBJ2-1; clone_size: few; v_call: TRBV28; cdr3_nt: TGTGCCGGACGAGCCGCCGGGAGGCGGAACAATGAGCAGTTCTTC; cdr3_aa: CAGRAAGRRNNEQFF
d_call: TRBD1; j_call: TRBJ1-1; clone_size: many; v_call: TRBV20-1; cdr3_nt: TGCAGTGCTCGACAGGGGGCCTGGAGGAACACTGAAGCTTTCTTT; cdr3_aa: CSARQGAWRNTEAFF
d_call: -; j_call: TRBJ2-1; clone_size: many; v_call: TRBV5-1; cdr3_nt: TGCGCCAGCAGCTTGGCAGGTTTGTACTCCTACAATGAGCAGTTCTTC; cdr3_aa: CASSLAGLYSYNEQFF
d_call: -; j_call: TRBJ2-7; clone_size: -; v_call: TRBV6-1; cdr3_nt: TGTGCCAGTCGACGGGACACCGCTGGGCAGTACTTC; cdr3_aa: CASRRDTAGQYF
d_call: -; j_call: TRBJ2-3; clone_size: many; v_call: TRBV28; cdr3_nt: TGTGCCATCTTGGACTCCGTCGATACGCAGTATTTT; cdr3_aa: CAILDSVDTQYF
d_call: TRBD1; j_call: TRBJ1-1; clone_size: -; v_call: TRBV15; cdr3_nt: TGTGCCACCAGCAGAGATAAGGGGGCGCTTAATGCTGAAGCTTTCTTT; cdr3_aa: CATSRDKGALNAEAFF
d_call: -; j_call: TRBJ2-1; clone_size: -; v_call: TRBV28; cdr3_nt: TGTGCCGCCTATACCGGAGTAGCGCGGACGGATGAGCAGTTCTTC; cdr3_aa: CAAYTGVARTDEQFF
d_call: TRBD1; j_call: TRBJ1-1; clone_size: few; v_call: TRBV5-6; cdr3_nt: TGTGCCAGCAGCTGGGGACAGCTCATGAACACTGAAGCTTTCTTT; cdr3_aa: CASSWGQLMNTEAFF
d_call: TRBD1; j_call: TRBJ1-1; clone_size: few; v_call: TRBV27; cdr3_nt: TGTGCCAGCAGTCCGGGCGGGACAGTCGGTTGGATGAACACTGAAGCTTTCTTT; cdr3_aa: CASSPGGTVGWMNTEAFF
d_call: -; j_call: TRBJ2-1; clone_size: -; v_call: TRBV9; cdr3_nt: TGTGCCAGCAGCGTAGGTGGGCCATCCTACAATGAGCAGTCCTTC; cdr3_aa: CASSVGGPSYNEQSF
d_call: -; j_call: TRBJ2-6; clone_size: -; v_call: TRBV28; cdr3_nt: TGTGCCAGCACCTACAGCGGGTCTGGGGCCAACGTCCTGACTTTC; cdr3_aa: CASTYSGSGANVLTF
d_call: TRBD2; j_call: TRBJ2-3; clone_size: few; v_call: TRBV7-3; cdr3_nt: TGTGCCAGCAGCCTAATAGCGGGGACCACAGATACGCAGTATTTT; cdr3_aa: CASSLIAGTTDTQYF
d_call: TRBD2; j_call: TRBJ2-1; clone_size: -; v_call: TRBV27; cdr3_nt: TGTGCCAGCGGGTTAGCGGGAGGTTACTACAATGAGCAGTTCTTC; cdr3_aa: CASGLAGGYYNEQFF
d_call: TRBD2; j_call: TRBJ2-1; clone_size: many; v_call: TRBV24-1; cdr3_nt: TGTGCCATCCCGGGGGGGGGCGTGGCCTACAATGAGCAGTTCTTC; cdr3_aa: CAIPGGGVAYNEQFF
d_call: TRBD1; j_call: TRBJ2-1; clone_size: -; v_call: TRBV6-1; cdr3_nt: TGTGCCAGCAGTGAAGATCCGGACAGGGGGAGCAATGAGCAGTTCTTC; cdr3_aa: CASSEDPDRGSNEQFF
d_call: -; j_call: TRBJ1-2; clone_size: many; v_call: TRBV7-9; cdr3_nt: TGTGCCAGCAGCTTGGGGACCAGCTATGGCTACACCTTC; cdr3_aa: CASSLGTSYGYTF
d_call: -; j_call: TRBJ1-5; clone_size: -; v_call: TRBV24-1; cdr3_nt: TGTGCCACCAGTGATTCTACCCCCTTGGGGGAGCAGCAGCCCCAGCATTTT; cdr3_aa: CATSDSTPLGEQQPQHF
d_call: -; j_call: TRBJ2-5; clone_size: many; v_call: TRBV11-2; cdr3_nt: TGTGCCAGCAGCTCTTGGACGGGGGTGGAGTCGACCCAGTACTTC; cdr3_aa: CASSSWTGVESTQYF